The 16 T cell receptor beta chains in this list originate from one sample, sequenced in a study of blood T cells in healthy people across ages. Primers used in a second PCR of roughly 6 to 12 cycles were a sample-barcoded 5' primer and a J-beta primer mix. TCRdb reprocessed the 5' RACE reads via MiXCR and lists one record per CDR3 protein. The data hold 1.5 million to 2 million distinct CDR3 sequences, with over 25% observed a single time. Material for sequencing was blood. These receptors were obtained from a woman in her twenties or thirties in good health.

This clonotype occurred many times. V usage is TRBV7-2 and J usage is TRBJ2-7; TRBD1 is a possible D gene (6 bases). Germline assignment: CDR1 SGHTA and CDR2 FQGNSA. V lost 4 bases and J 5 bases, leaving 18 bases between the germline ends. The CDR3 is 15 amino acids. The CDR3 sequence: CASSSSLVQGNEQYF. The CDR3 DNA is TGTGCCAGCAGCTCGTCGCTTGTGCAGGGGAACGAGCAGTACTTC.

A few counts support this clonotype. The rearrangement joins TRBV5-1 to TRBJ1-1, with D maybe TRBD1 (6 bases). Trimming cost V 0 bases and J 0 bases, with 12 bases left between them. The CDR3 spans 16 residues. Germline CDR1 SGHRS, CDR2 YFSETQ. The CDR3 region has the DNA TGCGCCAGCAGCTTGGCCGGGGGCGTGATGAACACTGAAGCTTTCTTT. This codes for CASSLAGGVMNTEAFF. Supplemented by reference TRBV5-1 and TRBJ1-1, the full variable domain reads KAGVTQTPRYLIKTRGQQVTLSCSPISGHRSVSWYQQTPGQGLQFLFEYFSETQRNKGNFPGRFSGRQFSNSRSEMNVSTLELGDSALYLCASSLAGGVMNTEAFFGQGTRLTVV.

This clonotype was counted only a few times. The rearrangement uses TRBV10-3 and TRBJ1-2; unclear D gene. This CDR3 has 13 amino acids. CDR1 is ENHRY, CDR2 SYGVKD, per germline. V was trimmed by 2 bases and J by 7 bases, leaving 11 bases between them. CDR3 bases: TGTGCCATCAGTGAGCCGTCTCGGGGTGGCTACACCTTC. It encodes CAISEPSRGGYTF.

Points on this clonotype: A junction end diverges from the germline sequence, so it may reflect a read error. The chain is built from TRBV7-8 and TRBJ1-4; the D gene is possibly TRBD1 (6 bases). The CDR3 runs 15 residues. Per the germline V gene, CDR1 is SGHVS and CDR2 is FQNEAQ. The CDR3 loop reads CASSPEGGINEKRFF. CDR3 nucleotides: TGTGCCAGCAGCCCAGAGGGGGGCATTAATGAAAAACGGTTTTTT.

The chain joins TRBV5-5 to TRBJ2-2, with D unclear. Germline CDR1 SGHKS, CDR2 YYEKEE (reference sequence). The germline V and J ends were trimmed by 1 base and 3 bases, with 4 bases remaining between them. The CDR3 has 13 residues. CDR3: CASSLIDTGELFF. The CDR3 nucleotides read TGTGCCAGCAGCTTGATCGACACCGGGGAGCTGTTTTTT.

The sample holds many counts of this clonotype. The chain carries TRBV20-1 and TRBJ1-2; 8 nucleotides align to TRBD1. Germline CDR1 and CDR2: DFQATT and SNEGSKA (reference sequence). This CDR3 region has 13 residues. Unmatched junction bases numbered 11, after V lost 6 bases and J lost 8 bases. CDR3 in DNA: TGCAGTGCGAAGGTGCAGGGGGCGCAGGGCTACACCTTC. Amino acid sequence: CSAKVQGAQGYTF.

This chain uses TRBV3-1 with TRBJ2-6, with no clear D. V was shortened by 1 base and J by 4 bases, with 8 bases between the two germline ends. The germline gives CDR1 LGHDT, CDR2 YNNKEL (reference sequence). This CDR3 spans 15 amino acids. The CDR3 DNA is TGTGCCAGCAGCCAAGCCACCCAAGGGGCCAACGTCCTGACTTTC. As protein: CASSQATQGANVLTF. The whole variable domain, filled in from reference TRBV3-1 and TRBJ2-6, reads DTAVSQTPKYLVTQMGNDKSIKCEQNLGHDTMYWYKQDSKKFLKIMFSYNNKELIINETVPNRFSPKSPDKAHLNLHINSLELGDSAVYFCASSQATQGANVLTFGAGSRLTVL.

This clonotype was seen a few times. The V call is TRBV7-9, the J call TRBJ1-2; the D is unclear. In germline, CDR1 is SEHNR, CDR2 FQNEAQ (reference sequence). The CDR3 loop spans 15 amino acids. V lost 2 bases and J lost 7, with 17 bases in between. CDR3: CASSLRSTSAGGYTF. The CDR3 DNA reads TGTGCCAGCAGCTTAAGGAGCACATCGGCGGGTGGCTACACCTTC.

This clonotype showed up just a few times. This chain uses TRBV18 with TRBJ2-7, with 11 bases lining up with TRBD1. V gave up 2 bases and J gave up 1 base; unmatched junction bases: 7. CDR1 and CDR2 from the germline V gene are KGHSH and LQKENI. The CDR3 consists of 17 residues. This CDR3 is CASSPATGTGGSYEQYF. CDR3 nucleotide sequence: TGTGCCAGCTCACCAGCAACCGGGACAGGGGGATCCTACGAGCAGTACTTC.

This clonotype was observed a few times. V is TRBV3-1 and J is TRBJ2-1; 7 bases are shared with TRBD2. Germline assignment: CDR1 LGHDT and CDR2 YNNKEL (reference sequence). V trimming: 7 bases; J trimming: 6 bases; junction bases outside the gene matches: 6. The CDR3 is 13 amino acids. CDR3: CASTLGTTNEQFF. The CDR3 region has the DNA TGTGCCAGCACTCTCGGGACTACCAATGAGCAGTTCTTC.

In this sample, this clonotype turned up a few times. The chain is built from TRBV28 and TRBJ2-3, with 9 nucleotides matching TRBD1. Trimming at V came to 6 bases and at J to 4 bases, leaving 11 bases not matched to a gene. CDR3 length equals 16 residues. The germline gives CDR1 MDHEN, CDR2 SYDVKM. The chain's CDR3 is CASSPNRGRRADTQYF. For the CDR3, the DNA is TGTGCCAGCAGCCCGAACAGGGGGCGAAGGGCAGATACGCAGTATTTT.

This clonotype appeared a few times. The V and J genes are TRBV4-3 and TRBJ1-2; D is unclear. The germline V and J ends were trimmed by 1 base and 4 bases, with 7 bases remaining between them. This CDR3 spans 13 amino acids. The germline V gene encodes CDR1 LGHNA and CDR2 YSLEER. The CDR3 coding sequence is TGCGCCAGCAGCCAAGGGAAGCGCTATGGCTACACCTTC. Translating gives CASSQGKRYGYTF.

This chain joins TRBV20-1 and TRBJ2-5; 7 nucleotides agree with TRBD1. CDR3 length: 14 amino acids. V shed 1 base, J shed 8 bases, and the junction held 10 bases outside the gene matches. Germline loops: CDR1 DFQATT, CDR2 SNEGSKA (reference sequence). CDR3: CSARGATGPGTQYF. In DNA, the CDR3 is TGCAGTGCTAGAGGCGCGACAGGGCCTGGAACCCAGTACTTC.

This clonotype was found a few times. The chain recombines TRBV7-9 with TRBJ2-1, with TRBD2 identical over 10 bases. CDR3 size: 16 residues. The ends lost 4 bases at V and 8 bases at J; junction bases unmatched: 11. Germline CDR1 reads SEHNR; CDR2 reads FQNEAQ (reference sequence). The CDR3 DNA reads as TGTGCCAGCAGCTCCGAGCTAGCGGGAGTTTTCGATGAGCAGTTCTTC. It specifies CASSSELAGVFDEQFF.

This clonotype was counted a few times. The chain is built from TRBV4-3 and TRBJ2-7, with a tentative D call TRBD2 (6 bases). CDR3 size: 15 residues. V was pared by 0 bases and J by 5 bases, with 14 bases between. Germline CDR1 is LGHNA and CDR2 is YSLEER. The CDR3 loop is CASSQDRGGWNEQYF. The CDR3 nucleotides read TGCGCCAGCAGCCAAGATCGGGGAGGCTGGAACGAGCAGTACTTC.

This clonotype was counted at least ten times. This chain joins TRBV9 and TRBJ2-6; D unclear. Germline CDR1 reads SGDLS; CDR2 reads YYNGEE. The CDR3 spans 14 residues. Trimming shortened V by 2 bases and J by 2 bases, and 5 bases separated the two germline ends. CDR3 sequence reads: CASSVDPGANVLTF. DNA for the CDR3: TGTGCCAGCAGCGTGGACCCTGGGGCCAACGTCCTGACTTTC. The full variable domain, in which reference TRBV9 and TRBJ2-6 provide the parts outside the CDR3, is DSGVTQTPKHLITATGQRVTLRCSPRSGDLSVYWYQQSLDQGLQFLIQYYNGEERAKGNILERFSAQQFPDLHSELNLSSLELGDSALYFCASSVDPGANVLTFGAGSRLTVL.